These 23 T cell receptor beta chains were all obtained from the same sample, sequenced in a study of CD8+ T cells in alopecia areata. RNA was isolated and reverse transcribed to cDNA, the sequencing template. Clones were sequenced by immunoSEQ multiplex PCR, and TCRdb holds only the in-frame ones, with some missing. The table lists 100,000 to 150,000 clones, 45% to 65% of them singletons, with roughly 4.3% in the top ten. The specimen comprised CD4+ T cells sorted from blood, sampled at week 0. Receptors were obtained from a human donor with alopecia areata.

V and J are TRBV2 and TRBJ2-1; unclear D gene. In germline, CDR1 is SNHLY, CDR2 FYNNEI. Trimming shortened V by 4 bases and J by 5 bases, and 6 bases separated the two germline ends. This CDR3 contains 12 residues. CDR3 sequence (DNA): TGTGCCAGCAGTGGCCAGAACAATGAGCAGTTCTTC. Protein: CASSGQNNEQFF.

The rearrangement joins TRBV7-2 to TRBJ1-2; D is possibly TRBD1 (5 bases). CDR1 and CDR2 (germline): SGHTA, FQGNSA. V lost 1 base to trimming and J lost 1 base, with 10 bases between them. This CDR3 has 15 amino acids. CDR3 sequence reads: CASSLVPGDNYGYTF. CDR3 sequence (DNA): TGTGCCAGCAGCTTAGTTCCGGGGGATAACTATGGCTACACCTTC.

This clone was detected a few times. J is TRBJ1-2 and V is TRBV11-2; unclear D gene. The CDR3 runs to 15 residues. The ends were cut back, 0 bases at V and 4 bases at J, with 12 bases in the middle. Germline lookup yields CDR1 SGHAT and CDR2 FQNNGV. The CDR3 spells CASSLEGRRRYGYTF. The CDR3 region has the DNA TGTGCCAGCAGCTTAGAGGGTCGACGGCGCTATGGCTACACCTTC.

The V gene is TRBV5-1, the J gene TRBJ2-3; D ambiguous. This CDR3 spans 14 amino acids. The V and J ends lost 5 bases and 5 bases respectively, with 15 bases between them. The germline V gene encodes CDR1 SGHRS and CDR2 YFSETQ. The CDR3 DNA reads as TGCGCCAGCAGTGGTGATTTGGTCGGAGATACGCAGTATTTT. Translation gives CASSGDLVGDTQYF.

In regard to this clone: Other DNA sequences within the sample encode an identical CDR3. This sequence joins TRBV29-1 and TRBJ1-1; the D is unclear. There are 12 residues in the CDR3. Germline CDR1 is SQVTM and CDR2 is ANQGSEA. Trimming cost V 2 bases and J 1 base, with 5 bases left between them. CDR3 nucleotide sequence: TGCAGCGTTGAAACCGGGAACACTGAAGCTTTCTTT. Translation gives CSVETGNTEAFF.

The chain links TRBV4-1 to TRBJ1-4; 7 bases are shared with TRBD1. CDR1 and CDR2 from the germline V gene are MGHRA and YSYEKL. V dropped 1 base and J dropped 8; count of bases not matched to a gene: 7. CDR3 size: 15 residues. CDR3: CASSQAGTGEEKLFF. CDR3 sequence (DNA): TGCGCCAGCAGCCAAGCCGGAACAGGGGAGGAAAAACTGTTTTTT.

This sequence joins TRBV6-5 and TRBJ2-3; 8 positions agree with TRBD1. The V and J ends lost 2 bases and 7 bases, in that order; junction bases with no gene match: 5. CDR3 size: 14 residues. Germline values: CDR1 MNHEY, CDR2 SVGAGI. The chain's CDR3 is CASSYGRGRNTQYF. CDR3 bases: TGTGCCAGCAGTTACGGCAGGGGGCGAAATACGCAGTATTTT.

The gene calls are TRBV27 and TRBJ2-2; D may be TRBD1 (5 bases). V was pared by 5 bases and J by 5 bases, with 18 bases between. Germline V lookup: CDR1 MNHEY, CDR2 SMNVEV (reference sequence). The CDR3 covers 16 residues. CDR3 region: CASSLMGRGKTGELFF. The CDR3 DNA is TGTGCCAGCAGTCTTATGGGTAGGGGAAAAACCGGGGAGCTGTTTTTT.

The table lists this clone with a few counts. The genes are TRBV5-1 and TRBJ2-1; 8 nucleotides align to TRBD2. With V trimmed by 3 bases and J by 10 bases, 15 bases remained unmatched. The CDR3 totals 16 residues. The germline gives CDR1 SGHRS, CDR2 YFSETQ. The CDR3 coding sequence is TGCGCCAGCAGCTCCCCCGCGGGGGGCCGCACAGGGGAGCAGTTCTTC. Protein sequence: CASSSPAGGRTGEQFF.

This clone showed up just a few times. This chain uses TRBV7-2 with TRBJ1-2; D possibly corresponds to TRBD1 (5 bases). The CDR3 spans 14 residues. With 6 bases removed from V and 2 bases from J, the gap between germline ends came to 13 bases. Per the germline V gene, CDR1 is SGHTA and CDR2 is FQGNSA. CDR3 DNA: TGTGCCAGCAGAAGTAATCAGGGCAACTATGGCTACACCTTC. Residues: CASRSNQGNYGYTF.

The chain links TRBV10-3 to TRBJ1-1; 7 nucleotides line up with TRBD1. The germline V gene has CDR1 ENHRY and CDR2 SYGVKD. The junction had 8 bases not matched to a gene; V was cut back by 7 bases and J by 3 bases. The CDR3 is made up of 14 amino acids. In DNA, the CDR3 is TGTGCCATCAACCCGACAGGGCGTGACACTGAAGCTTTCTTT. Encoded protein: CAINPTGRDTEAFF.

This sequence joins TRBV27 and TRBJ2-1; 12 bases agree with TRBD2. V dropped 4 bases and J dropped 3; count of bases not matched to a gene: 10. The CDR3 is 18 amino acids. The germline V gene has CDR1 MNHEY and CDR2 SMNVEV (reference sequence). The CDR3 DNA follows: TGTGCCAGCAGTTCCAAACTACTAGCGGGAGGTGACTACAATGAGCAGTTCTTC. Its protein is CASSSKLLAGGDYNEQFF.

This rearrangement joins TRBV5-1 to TRBJ2-7; D unclear. CDR3 length: 17 amino acids. V was clipped by 0 bases and J by 2 bases, with 18 bases between them. Germline V gene sequence: CDR1 SGHRS, CDR2 YFSETQ. DNA of the CDR3: TGCGCCAGCAGCTTGGCCCTTTCGACGGCAGATACCTACGAGCAGTACTTC. Translating it yields CASSLALSTADTYEQYF.

The chain couples TRBV5-1 to TRBJ2-7; D is possibly TRBD1 (7 bases). Per germline, CDR1 SGHRS and CDR2 YFSETQ. The CDR3 loop spans 14 amino acids. V was cut by 4 bases and J by 6 bases, with 17 bases left in between. The CDR3 loop is CASSERQGGGEQYF. The CDR3 DNA follows: TGCGCCAGCAGCGAGAGACAGGGAGGAGGCGAGCAGTACTTC.

J is TRBJ2-7 and V is TRBV6-6; possibly TRBD1 for D (7 bases). Per germline, CDR1 MNHNY and CDR2 SVGAGI (reference sequence). The CDR3 is 15 residues long. V was clipped by 7 bases and J by 0 bases, with 16 bases between them. The CDR3 DNA follows: TGTGCCAGCACTCGGTCAGGGGGGAGCTCCTACGAGCAGTACTTC. As protein: CASTRSGGSSYEQYF.

The chain links TRBV5-6 to TRBJ1-5; D ambiguous. Germline V gives CDR1 SGHDT, CDR2 YYEEEE. This CDR3 has 13 residues. The germline V and J ends were trimmed by 4 bases and 4 bases, with 9 bases remaining between them. The DNA of the CDR3 is TGTGCCAGCAGCCCGGCTAGGAATCAGCCCCAGCATTTT. It is translated as CASSPARNQPQHF.

V gene TRBV27 combines with J gene TRBJ2-4; D remains ambiguous. The length of the CDR3 is 13 residues. Trimming cost V 8 bases and J 0 bases, with 8 bases left between them. CDR1 is MNHEY and CDR2 is SMNVEV in the germline V gene (reference sequence). CDR3 coding DNA: TGTGCCAGCGATTTCCTAGCCAAAAACATTCAGTACTTC. It translates to CASDFLAKNIQYF.

V is TRBV30 and J is TRBJ2-1; D may be TRBD1 (5 bases). Germline-derived CDR1 and CDR2 are GTSNPN and SVGIG (reference sequence). The V end was cut by 8 bases, the J end by 3 bases, with 17 bases between. The CDR3 totals 14 residues. The CDR3 coding sequence is TGTGCCGGCTCCGGGCCGGACAACTACAATGAGCAGTTCTTC. The encoded protein is CAGSGPDNYNEQFF.

This clone was found a few times. The rearrangement joins TRBV4-1 to TRBJ1-2; D gene unclear. In germline, CDR1 is MGHRA, CDR2 YSYEKL. The CDR3 consists of 15 residues. Deletions cut 0 bases from V and 4 bases from J, with 12 bases between. In nucleotides, the CDR3 is TGCGCCAGCAGCCAAGATGAGGCCATAACCTATGGCTACACCTTC. Its translation: CASSQDEAITYGYTF.

The rearrangement uses TRBV10-3 and TRBJ2-3, with no clear D. V shed 3 bases and J shed 4 bases, with 14 bases lying between them. This CDR3 contains 15 residues. Germline V gene data show CDR1 as ENHRY and CDR2 as SYGVKD. CDR3 in amino acids: CAISDSGSSADTQYF. CDR3 bases: TGTGCCATCAGTGACTCTGGTAGCAGCGCAGATACGCAGTATTTT.

V and J are TRBV5-4 and TRBJ2-3; possibly TRBD2 for D (8 bases). CDR3 length equals 17 residues. Germline V lookup: CDR1 SGHNT, CDR2 YYREEE (reference sequence). Deletions cut 6 bases from V and 4 bases from J, with 24 bases between. The CDR3 spells CASTLQRGRGAPDTQYF. The CDR3, as DNA: TGTGCCAGCACTTTGCAAAGGGGGCGGGGGGCTCCAGATACGCAGTATTTT.

The chain links TRBV14 to TRBJ2-3; 7 bases line up with TRBD2. The junction had 12 bases not matched to a gene; V was cut back by 3 bases and J by 6 bases. This CDR3 has 16 amino acids. In germline, CDR1 is SGHDN, CDR2 FVKESK. The CDR3 reads CASSHHSGAFGDTQYF. The CDR3 DNA reads TGTGCCAGCAGCCATCACAGCGGGGCCTTTGGGGATACGCAGTATTTT.

The chain couples TRBV6-5 to TRBJ2-7, with 10 bases fitting TRBD1. The CDR3 extends over 14 amino acids. Germline CDR1 reads MNHEY; CDR2 reads SVGAGI. V was pared by 6 bases and J by 4 bases, with 6 bases of the junction left unmatched. The CDR3 DNA follows: TGTGCCAGCAGACGGGACAGGGGATCATACGAGCAGTACTTC. It translates to CASRRDRGSYEQYF.